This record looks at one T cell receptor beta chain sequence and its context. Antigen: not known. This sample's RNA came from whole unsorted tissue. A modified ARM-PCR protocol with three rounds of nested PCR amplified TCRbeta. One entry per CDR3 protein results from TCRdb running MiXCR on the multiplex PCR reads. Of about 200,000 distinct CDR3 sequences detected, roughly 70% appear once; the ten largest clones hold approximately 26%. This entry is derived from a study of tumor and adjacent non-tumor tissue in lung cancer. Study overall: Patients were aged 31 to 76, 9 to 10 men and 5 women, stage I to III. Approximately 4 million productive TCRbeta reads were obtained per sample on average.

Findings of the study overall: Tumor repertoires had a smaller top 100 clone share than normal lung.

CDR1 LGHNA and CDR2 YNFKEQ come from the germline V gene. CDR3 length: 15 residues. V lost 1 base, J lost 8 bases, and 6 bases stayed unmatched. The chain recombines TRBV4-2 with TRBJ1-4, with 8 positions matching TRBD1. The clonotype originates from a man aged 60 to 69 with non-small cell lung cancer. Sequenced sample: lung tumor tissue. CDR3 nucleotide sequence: TGTGCCAGCAGCCAAGGTTCACAGGGGGTCGAAAAACTGTTTTTT. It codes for CASSQGSQGVEKLFF.